This is a list of T cell receptor beta chains from one sample in a study of T cell responses to AZD1222 COVID-19 vaccine. Profiled with immunoSEQ multiplex PCR; TCRdb holds only in-frame clones, not every one. The sample lists 180,000 or so clones, approximately 86% occurring once. Sample: peripheral blood, taken on day 0 of AZD1222 vaccination. Receptors originate from an adult in good health. Both conserved end residues are part of each CDR3. The D gene is left open where the match is weak. Clone size is given for some rows only: seen once, a few or many times, or a class if the clone is expanded.

.	TRBV28	.	TRBJ2-5	CASSFTSQGWETQYF	TGTGCCAGCAGTTTCACGTCGCAGGGGTGGGAGACCCAGTACTTC
TRBD1	TRBV4-1	.	TRBJ1-3	CASSQEGTGHSGNTIYF	TGCGCCAGCAGCCAAGAGGGGACAGGGCACTCTGGAAACACCATATATTTT
.	TRBV5-4	.	TRBJ2-5	CASSEGLGGGTQYF	TGTGCCAGCAGCGAAGGACTGGGTGGGGGCACCCAGTACTTC
.	TRBV27	.	TRBJ1-1	CASSLGGAWAEAFF	TGTGCCAGCAGTTTAGGCGGGGCCTGGGCTGAAGCTTTCTTT
.	TRBV7-3	.	TRBJ2-5	CASSLGPAREKETQYF	TGTGCCAGCAGCTTGGGTCCAGCCAGGGAAAAAGAGACCCAGTACTTC
.	TRBV11-2	few	TRBJ1-2	CASSSTGTSYGYTF	TGTGCCAGCAGCAGCACCGGGACCTCCTATGGCTACACCTTC
.	TRBV5-4	.	TRBJ1-2	CASSLAGTNNYGYTF	TGTGCCAGCAGCTTGGCCGGGACAAATAACTATGGCTACACCTTC
TRBD1	TRBV7-3	.	TRBJ1-6	CASSHRGSNSPLHF	TGTGCCAGCAGCCACAGGGGCTCCAATTCACCCCTCCACTTT
.	TRBV30	.	TRBJ1-2	CAWSVSGDDGYTF	TGTGCCTGGAGTGTATCGGGGGACGACGGCTACACCTTC
.	TRBV7-9	.	TRBJ1-1	CASSSAGGGTEAFF	TGTGCCAGCAGCTCAGCGGGGGGTGGCACTGAAGCTTTCTTT
.	TRBV18	.	TRBJ1-2	CASSSRGPGYGYTF	TGTGCCAGCTCAAGTAGGGGCCCAGGGTATGGCTACACCTTC
.	TRBV10-3	.	TRBJ2-3	CAISNTDTQYF	TGTGCCATCAGCAACACAGATACGCAGTATTTT
TRBD1	TRBV5-1	.	TRBJ1-3	CASSYVLPGQVSSGNTIYF	TGCGCCAGCAGCTACGTCTTACCGGGACAGGTTTCCTCTGGAAACACCATATATTTT
.	TRBV25-1	.	TRBJ1-6	CASSAPSRASNSPLHF	TGTGCCAGCAGTGCGCCATCGAGGGCTTCGAATTCACCCCTCCACTTT
TRBD2	TRBV19	.	TRBJ2-5	CASSISAGGQETQYF	TGTGCCAGTAGTATTTCCGCGGGAGGCCAAGAGACCCAGTACTTC
.	TRBV15	.	TRBJ2-1	CATSRDWVIQRNEQFF	TGTGCCACCAGCAGAGATTGGGTAATACAACGGAATGAGCAGTTCTTC
TRBD2	TRBV30	.	TRBJ2-3	CAWSVGAGGPDTQYF	TGTGCCTGGAGTGTCGGGGCGGGGGGGCCAGATACGCAGTATTTT
TRBD1	TRBV27	.	TRBJ1-1	CASSLSWRGHEAFF	TGTGCCAGCAGTTTATCGTGGAGGGGGCATGAAGCTTTCTTT
.	TRBV23-1	.	TRBJ2-7	CASSHHVRPDEQYF	TGCGCCAGCAGTCATCACGTAAGGCCCGACGAGCAGTACTTC
TRBD1	TRBV7-8	.	TRBJ2-6	CASSLGQGASGANVLTF	TGTGCCAGCAGCTTAGGTCAGGGGGCATCTGGGGCCAACGTCCTGACTTTC
.	TRBV21-1	.	TRBJ1-1	CASSKAPGCTEAFF	TGTGCCAGCAGCAAAGCTCCGGGATGCACTGAAGCTTTCTTT
TRBD1	TRBV5-1	.	TRBJ1-1	CASSQGQEVDTEAFF	TGCGCCAGCAGCCAGGGACAGGAGGTCGACACTGAAGCTTTCTTT
.	TRBV7-6	.	TRBJ1-2	CASSLAVGYGYTF	TGTGCCAGCAGCTTAGCGGTGGGGTATGGCTACACCTTC
.	TRBV27	.	TRBJ1-1	CASSPDTRITEAFF	TGTGCCAGCAGCCCCGACACCAGGATCACTGAAGCTTTCTTT
TRBD1	TRBV18	.	TRBJ1-1	CASSPPGQGGKEAFF	TGTGCCAGCTCACCCCCGGGACAGGGAGGGAAGGAAGCTTTCTTT
.	TRBV27	.	TRBJ2-7	CASSPQLGGHSEQYF	TGTGCCAGCAGTCCCCAACTGGGCGGCCACTCCGAGCAGTACTTC
.	TRBV21-1	.	TRBJ1-5	CASKPVVSQPQHF	TGTGCCAGCAAACCCGTGGTTTCTCAGCCCCAGCATTTT
.	TRBV4-1	.	TRBJ2-1	CASSQLVVHEQFF	TGCGCCAGCAGCCAGTTGGTAGTACATGAGCAGTTCTTC
.	TRBV28	.	TRBJ1-4	CASSLGGREKLFF	TGTGCCAGCAGCCTAGGGGGTCGTGAAAAACTGTTTTTT
.	TRBV20-1	.	TRBJ2-7	CSASWIVGRGNEQYF	TGCAGTGCTAGTTGGATTGTCGGCAGGGGCAACGAGCAGTACTTC
TRBD2	TRBV12-5	.	TRBJ2-5	CASGLLTGTGGGGTQYF	TGTGCTAGTGGTTTGCTCACTGGTACGGGAGGAGGCGGGACCCAGTACTTC
TRBD2	TRBV28	.	TRBJ2-2	CASKRSGGGELFF	TGTGCCAGCAAACGATCGGGGGGCGGGGAGCTGTTTTTT
.	TRBV28	.	TRBJ1-1	CASSLGSANTEAFF	TGTGCCAGCAGTTTAGGGTCAGCGAACACTGAAGCTTTCTTT
.	TRBV29-1	.	TRBJ2-7	CSVGVLAYEQYF	TGCAGCGTTGGGGTCCTGGCCTACGAGCAGTACTTC
.	TRBV27	.	TRBJ1-1	CASSLRSGTEAFF	TGTGCCAGCAGTTTAAGGTCGGGTACTGAAGCTTTCTTT
.	TRBV3-1/TRBV3-2	once	TRBJ1-2	CASSQHGQGMFYGYTF	TGTGCCAGCAGCCAACATGGGCAGGGGATGTTCTATGGCTACACCTTC
.	TRBV19	.	TRBJ2-5	CASSSSIRGETQYF	TGTGCCAGTAGTTCCAGTATCCGCGGGGAGACCCAGTACTTC
.	TRBV12-5	.	TRBJ1-5	CASGLYQPQHF	TGTGCTAGTGGTTTGTATCAGCCCCAGCATTTT
.	TRBV14	.	TRBJ2-7	CASSQEGQVSHEQYF	TGTGCCAGCAGCCAAGAGGGGCAGGTCTCACACGAGCAGTACTTC
.	TRBV6-4	.	TRBJ1-1	CASSDSGGGEAFF	TGTGCCAGCAGTGACTCCGGAGGGGGTGAAGCTTTCTTT
.	TRBV24-1	.	TRBJ2-3	CATSDSGPDTQYF	TGTGCCACCAGTGATTCCGGTCCAGATACGCAGTATTTT
.	TRBV2	.	TRBJ1-1	CASSVPNTEAFF	TGTGCCAGCAGTGTTCCGAACACTGAAGCTTTCTTT
.	TRBV19	.	TRBJ2-2	CASRMGEFNTGELFF	TGTGCCAGTAGGATGGGGGAATTCAACACCGGGGAGCTGTTTTTT
.	TRBV5-4	.	TRBJ1-1	CASSLEPAGGTEAFF	TGTGCCAGCAGCTTGGAGCCGGCCGGGGGCACTGAAGCTTTCTTT
.	TRBV4-3	.	TRBJ2-1	CASSQVFLARNEQFF	TGCGCCAGCAGCCAAGTTTTTCTAGCTCGCAATGAGCAGTTCTTC
.	TRBV15	.	TRBJ2-7	CATSGAYEQYF	TGTGCCACCAGCGGCGCCTACGAGCAGTACTTC
.	TRBV10-2	.	TRBJ2-7	CASSEARAGEQYF	TGCGCCAGCAGTGAAGCTAGGGCGGGAGAGCAGTACTTC
.	TRBV6-4	.	TRBJ1-2	CASRATGSGYTF	TGTGCCAGCAGGGCAACAGGTTCTGGCTACACCTTC
.	TRBV11-2	.	TRBJ2-7	CASSLDLWPYEQYF	TGTGCCAGCAGCTTAGATCTTTGGCCCTACGAGCAGTACTTC